A selection of T cell receptor beta chains follows, all from one sample in a study of blood T cell repertoires in COVID-19. Sequencing used immunoSEQ multiplex PCR; TCRdb keeps in-frame clones, though not all of them. There are about 410,000 clones in the sample; less than 95% occur only once, and under 0.7% lies in the top ten. Sample: PBMCs or T cells enriched from blood (not recorded which). All receptors derive from a man aged 18 to 29 who had recovered from COVID-19. The CDR3 runs from the conserved cysteine through the conserved F or W. A D gene is named only where the DNA matches it firmly. Expanded clones are given a class, and other clones once, few, many or no size at all.

j_call v_call clone_size d_call cdr3_nt cdr3_aa
TRBJ1-2 TRBV29-1 NA TRBD1 TGCAGCGTTGGTCAGGGGGACTATGGCTACACCTTC CSVGQGDYGYTF
TRBJ1-2 TRBV6-1 few TRBD1 TGTGCCAGCAGTGATGACAGGGTTATGAGAGGCTACACCTTC CASSDDRVMRGYTF
TRBJ1-2 TRBV2 NA TRBD1 TGTGCCAGCAGTCTCGGACAGGGGGTGAGCGGCTACACCTTC CASSLGQGVSGYTF
TRBJ1-2 TRBV28 NA NA TGTGCCAGCAGTCCGACAGGATATGGCTACACCTTC CASSPTGYGYTF
TRBJ1-2 TRBV2 NA NA TGTGCCGAAACCGGCGGGGCAGTCTATGGCTACACCTTC CAETGGAVYGYTF
TRBJ2-7 TRBV11-2 NA NA TGTGCCAGCAGCTTAAGTCCCGGACATACATACGAGCAGTACTTC CASSLSPGHTYEQYF
TRBJ1-1 TRBV5-4 few NA TGTGCCAGCAGCTCAACAGGGAACACTGAAGCTTTCTTT CASSSTGNTEAFF
TRBJ2-5 TRBV11-3 NA NA TGTGCCAGCAGCTCTCGACAAAACACGGAGACCCAGTACTTC CASSSRQNTETQYF
TRBJ1-3 TRBV19 NA TRBD1 TGTGCCAGTAGCGGAAGGACAGGCTCAGGAAACACCATATATTTT CASSGRTGSGNTIYF
TRBJ2-7 TRBV4-1 NA NA TGCGCCAGCAGCCAAGATCCCCAGGAATCCTACGAGCAGTACTTC CASSQDPQESYEQYF
TRBJ2-7 TRBV9 NA NA TGTGCCAGCAGCCCCAGAGGGACAATTACAACCTACGAGCAGTACTTC CASSPRGTITTYEQYF
TRBJ1-5 TRBV2 NA TRBD1 TGTGCCAGCAGTTCGGACAGGGAGAGGGTGCAGCAGCCCCAGCATTTT CASSSDRERVQQPQHF
TRBJ2-1 TRBV14 NA NA TGTGCCAGCAGCCAACTAGCGATAAGGTACAATGAGCAGTTCTTC CASSQLAIRYNEQFF
TRBJ1-5 TRBV2 NA NA TGTGCCAGCAGTGAAACGGGGGGTAACAATCAGCCCCAGCATTTT CASSETGGNNQPQHF
TRBJ1-6 TRBV7-2 NA NA TGTGCCAGCAGCTTAGGTCTCCCAGGGACAATAAATTCACCCCTCCACTTT CASSLGLPGTINSPLHF
TRBJ2-1 TRBV4-1 NA TRBD2 TGCGCCAGCAGCCAGCTAGCGGAACGCTCCTACAATGAGCAGTTCTTC CASSQLAERSYNEQFF